The clone carrying this T cell receptor beta chain was counted a few times. The J segment lost 3 bases and the V segment lost 3 bases, leaving 6 bases of the junction unmatched. This CDR3 spans 16 amino acids. Germline V gene sequence: CDR1 SGHDN, CDR2 FVKESK. TCRdb's table, derived via immunoSEQ multiplex PCR, lists solely in-frame clones and lacks some. The repertoire holds 98,000 or so clones, with approximately 81% as singletons. This record belongs to a study of control samples from healthy donors and cancer patients. The source material was blood. This receptor was taken from a woman aged 25 to 39 in good health. The rearrangement links TRBV14 to TRBJ2-3; 10 positions match TRBD2. CDR3 nucleotides: TGTGCCAGCAGCCATCGGGTGGGACTAGCGACAGATACGCAGTATTTT. Translating it yields CASSHRVGLATDTQYF.